This T cell receptor beta chain originates from a study of early T cells in non-severe SARS-CoV-2 infection. Molecules of cDNA were individually given unique molecular identifiers that were attached to them. TCRdb fed the 5' RACE reads into MiXCR, producing one record per CDR3 protein. This sample has approximately 99,000 distinct CDR3 sequences; 9.5% to 13% occur once, and the top ten carry roughly 2.9%. This clonotype was observed a few times. This CDR3 contains 19 residues. The sequenced sample consisted of whole blood. The TCR was taken from an adult who was a healthcare worker with PCR-confirmed SARS-CoV-2 infection or an uninfected control (not recorded which). The rearrangement uses TRBV21-1 and TRBJ2-1; the DNA was not compared with TRBD2, the D call given in the table. TRBV21-1 is labeled a pseudogene. The CDR3 DNA is TGTGCCAGCAACGACAGCCCGAGAAGACTTAGCGGGAGATGGGATGAGCAGTTCTTC. It yields the protein CASNDSPRRLSGRWDEQFF.